Below, 10 T cell receptor beta chains from the same sample are listed, as sequenced in a study of blood T cell repertoires in COVID-19. Some clones are missing from TCRdb's copy, which holds only in-frame ones; the method was immunoSEQ multiplex PCR. The sample shows about 110,000 clones, 65% to 85% of them seen only once. The specimen was peripheral blood. The receptors stem from a woman in her seventies with acute or convalescent COVID-19.

The J gene is TRBJ1-5, the V gene TRBV11-2; TRBD1 matches 8 bases. Trimming took 1 base from V and 3 from J; bases not matched to a gene: 2. Germline V lookup: CDR1 SGHAT, CDR2 FQNNGV. The CDR3 extends over 15 amino acids. This chain's CDR3 is CASSLGQGANQPQHF. The CDR3 coding sequence is TGTGCCAGCAGCTTAGGCCAGGGGGCCAATCAGCCCCAGCATTTT.

The genes are TRBV4-1 and TRBJ1-1; the D is unclear. Deletions cut 0 bases from V and 5 bases from J, with 16 bases between. Looked up from germline, CDR1 is MGHRA and CDR2 is YSYEKL. This CDR3 is 16 amino acids long. The CDR3 DNA is TGCGCCAGCAGCCAAGATCCGGCAGGAACTCCTACTGAAGCTTTCTTT. Translated, it gives CASSQDPAGTPTEAFF.

The chain employs TRBV3-1 (or the pseudogene TRBV3-2) and TRBJ1-4; TRBD1 matches at 7 bases. CDR1 and CDR2 from the germline V gene are LGHDT and YNNKEL (reference sequence). V gave up 3 bases and J gave up 3 bases; unmatched junction bases: 4. This CDR3 spans 15 amino acids. This CDR3 reads CASSQRGPANEKLFF. The CDR3 DNA is TGTGCCAGCAGCCAGAGGGGGCCTGCTAATGAAAAACTGTTTTTT.

This clone was seen more than once but under ten times. The V and J genes are TRBV28 and TRBJ1-4, with 7 bases fitting TRBD1. The V gene end was trimmed by 4 bases and the J gene end by 8 bases; junction bases not matched to a gene: 7. CDR1 is MDHEN, CDR2 SYDVKM, per germline. The CDR3 length is 14 residues. This CDR3 is CASSSTGVWEKLFF. DNA of the CDR3: TGTGCCAGCAGTTCCACAGGGGTGTGGGAAAAACTGTTTTTT.

The V and J genes are TRBV7-3 and TRBJ2-2; possible D gene TRBD2, 5 bases. Germline CDR1 and CDR2: SGHTA and FQGTGA. The CDR3 runs to 16 residues. The V end was cut by 2 bases, the J end by 0 bases, with 10 bases between. The CDR3 here is CASSLGGLPNTGELFF. CDR3 sequence (DNA): TGTGCCAGCAGCTTAGGCGGGCTACCGAACACCGGGGAGCTGTTTTTT.

The chain uses TRBV10-3 and TRBJ2-1; tentative D call: TRBD2 (5 bases). This CDR3 has 13 amino acids. Trimming removed 5 bases from V and 10 bases from J, with 15 bases in between. From germline, CDR1 is ENHRY and CDR2 SYGVKD. The CDR3 reads CAISLLSGIEQFF. The CDR3, as DNA: TGTGCCATCAGTCTCCTCTCGGGAATCGAGCAGTTCTTC.

This clone was observed a single time. The rearrangement links TRBV29-1 to TRBJ2-7; 8 bases line up with TRBD2. This CDR3 is 16 amino acids long. Germline V gene data show CDR1 as SQVTM and CDR2 as ANQGSEA. V was clipped by 2 bases and J by 1 base; unmatched bases: 10. The CDR3 loop is CSVEIRGASGSYEQYF. In DNA, the CDR3 is TGCAGCGTTGAAATAAGGGGGGCTAGCGGGTCCTACGAGCAGTACTTC.

This chain joins TRBV5-1 and TRBJ2-2; 9 positions agree with TRBD2. Germline-derived CDR1 and CDR2 are SGHRS and YFSETQ. Trimming took 3 bases from V and 5 from J; bases not matched to a gene: 11. CDR3 size: 17 residues. The CDR3: CASSSEPAGGGTGELFF. As DNA, the CDR3 is TGCGCCAGCAGCTCTGAACCAGCGGGAGGAGGTACCGGGGAGCTGTTTTTT.

The genes are TRBV10-3 and TRBJ2-3; 7 nucleotides agree with TRBD2. V gave up 8 bases and J gave up 2 bases; unmatched junction bases: 4. This CDR3 has 13 residues. Germline V gene lookup returns CDR1 ENHRY and CDR2 SYGVKD. The CDR3 DNA reads as TGTGCCATCGCGGGGGACTTCACAGATACGCAGTATTTT. Residues: CAIAGDFTDTQYF.

This chain links TRBV9 with TRBJ2-3; 8 nucleotides agree with TRBD1. After removal of 2 bases from V and 7 bases from J, the junction contained 3 bases not matched to a gene. The length of the CDR3 is 13 residues. Per germline, CDR1 SGDLS and CDR2 YYNGEE. CDR3: CASSVGQGNTQYF. The CDR3 DNA reads TGTGCCAGCAGCGTTGGACAGGGAAATACGCAGTATTTT.